There are many counts of the clone carrying this T cell receptor beta chain. V lost 4 bases and J lost 7; bases outside the gene matches: 11. The CDR3 runs 16 residues. Amplified material comprised TCR beta CDR3 regions derived from RNA transcripts. Second-round multiplex PCR came after a first-round RT-PCR that employed HTBI primers. In TCRdb, the multiplex PCR reads were re-called with MiXCR into one record per CDR3 protein. This sample has about 400,000 distinct CDR3 sequences, with roughly 21% found just once. The data are from a study of Graves' ophthalmopathy and Graves' hyperthyroidism. What was sequenced was peripheral blood. The chain uses TRBV12-3 or TRBV12-4 and TRBJ2-7, with 12 bases that match TRBD2. The receptor's source is a woman between 18 and 30 years old with stable Graves' hyperthyroidism. The CDR3 region is CASSSLAGGATSEQYF. CDR3 sequence (DNA): TGTGCCAGCAGTTCCCTAGCGGGAGGGGCTACGTCAGAGCAGTACTTC.